These 20 T cell receptor beta chains were sequenced from one sample in a study of regulatory T cells in long-lasting Graves disease. As for time point: persistent/refractory GD, antithyroid drugs over 5 years with positive TRAb. The TCR library was made from RNA that had been extracted from PBMCs in TRIzol. The authors built TCR beta libraries using iRepertoire HTBI primers and Arm-PCR of CDR3 regions. One entry per CDR3 protein results from TCRdb running MiXCR on the multiplex PCR reads. This table has 390,000 or so distinct CDR3 sequences, more than 20% appearing once. The sample here was peripheral blood mononuclear cells (PBMCs), taken when the disease was refractory, from a patient treated with antithyroid drugs. All receptors come from a woman aged 40 to 55 with Graves disease.

The chain couples TRBV7-9 to TRBJ2-5; the match to TRBD2 covers 12 bases. With 1 base clipped from V and 5 bases from J, the junction kept 17 bases outside the gene matches. CDR3 length: 20 amino acids. Looked up from germline, CDR1 is SEHNR and CDR2 is FQNEAQ (reference sequence). This CDR3 is CASSLVLVEGLAGRQETQYF. The CDR3 DNA reads as TGTGCCAGCAGCTTAGTTTTAGTCGAAGGACTAGCGGGACGTCAGGAGACCCAGTACTTC.

This clonotype has only a few counts. The chain is built from TRBV24-1 and TRBJ2-2; TRBD2 might be the D (5 bases). This CDR3 contains 15 residues. V lost 0 bases to trimming and J lost 6 bases, with 10 bases between them. Germline V CDR1 and CDR2: KGHDR, SFDVKD. The DNA of the CDR3 is TGTGCCACCAGTGATTTGTGGAAGAGGGCCGGGGAGCTGTTTTTT. Translation gives CATSDLWKRAGELFF.

This clonotype was seen repeatedly, ten times or more. This chain joins TRBV28 and TRBJ1-2; D perhaps matches TRBD1 (6 bases). The germline V gene has CDR1 MDHEN and CDR2 SYDVKM. The CDR3 consists of 13 residues. Trimming left V 4 bases short and J 6 bases short, with 12 bases between. The CDR3 bases are TGTGCCAGCAGTTCTTACAGGGCGAATGGCTACACCTTC. Translated, it gives CASSSYRANGYTF.

This clonotype has more than one count but fewer than ten. The rearrangement joins TRBV5-1 to TRBJ1-1, with D hard to call. Looked up from germline, CDR1 is SGHRS and CDR2 is YFSETQ. The CDR3 is made up of 16 amino acids. The V end was cut by 4 bases, the J end by 1 base, with 17 bases between. The CDR3 sequence: CASSVMDGVGNTEAFF. Written as DNA, the CDR3 is TGCGCCAGCAGCGTGATGGACGGGGTGGGGAACACTGAAGCTTTCTTT.

The table lists this clonotype with many counts. The chain's CDR3 is CASSTTGTGVYEQYF. In DNA, the CDR3 is TGTGCCAGCAGCACTACCGGGACAGGGGTCTACGAGCAGTACTTC. The J gene is TRBJ2-7, the V gene TRBV6-1, with TRBD1 identical over 10 bases. This CDR3 is 15 amino acids long. V was pared by 6 bases and J by 3 bases, with 8 bases of the junction left unmatched. Looked up from germline, CDR1 is MNHNS and CDR2 is SASEGT.

The chain has TRBV20-1 and TRBJ1-5; D uncertain. The CDR3 consists of 14 residues. Trimming took off 7 bases at V and 0 bases at J, with 13 bases between the two ends. The germline CDR1 and CDR2 sequences are DFQATT and SNEGSKA (reference sequence). The CDR3 DNA sequence: TGCAGTGTTGAACGACGGGATAGCAATCAGCCCCAGCATTTT. It translates to CSVERRDSNQPQHF.

This clonotype was seen at least ten times. The rearrangement uses TRBV28 and TRBJ2-7, with D possibly being TRBD2 (6 bases). Trimming took off 4 bases at V and 0 bases at J, with 13 bases between the two ends. Germline assignment: CDR1 MDHEN and CDR2 SYDVKM. This CDR3 is 15 amino acids long. CDR3 in amino acids: CASSWRGLSSYEQYF. CDR3 sequence (DNA): TGTGCCAGCAGTTGGAGGGGACTGAGCTCCTACGAGCAGTACTTC.

In this sample, this clonotype turned up many times. The J gene is TRBJ2-7, the V gene TRBV28, with D tentatively TRBD1 (7 bases). Germline assignment: CDR1 MDHEN and CDR2 SYDVKM. The CDR3 has 13 amino acids. V was cut by 6 bases and J by 2 bases, with 11 bases left in between. The CDR3 region has the DNA TGTGCCAGCAGGGAGGGACAGCCCTACGAGCAGTACTTC. Its translation: CASREGQPYEQYF.

The chain couples TRBV11-2 to TRBJ2-3, with 7 nucleotides matching TRBD2. The CDR3 runs 18 residues. CDR1 is SGHAT and CDR2 is FQNNGV in the germline V gene. J lost 3 bases, V lost 4 bases, and 16 bases had no gene match. The CDR3 DNA sequence: TGTGCCAGCAGCTATAGCTATTCGACTAGCAGTAGTACAGATACGCAGTATTTT. Protein product: CASSYSYSTSSSTDTQYF.

This clonotype was detected ten times or more. This rearrangement joins TRBV28 to TRBJ2-7; D might be TRBD2 (7 bases). The CDR3 length is 11 residues. The V gene lost 6 bases and the J gene lost 7 bases, with 10 bases spanning the gap. CDR1 and CDR2 from the germline V gene are MDHEN and SYDVKM. The chain's CDR3 is CASRGGTEQYF. The CDR3, as DNA: TGTGCCAGCAGGGGGGGGACAGAGCAGTACTTC.

A few counts support this clonotype. The chain couples TRBV7-3 to TRBJ1-6; the D is unclear. This CDR3 is built from 18 residues. Germline-derived CDR1 and CDR2 are SGHTA and FQGTGA. Trimming removed 5 bases at V and 0 bases at J, with 17 bases between. DNA of the CDR3: TGTGCCAGCAGCCCGATACCCGTTCTAGGCTCCTATAATTCACCCCTCCACTTT. Translation gives CASSPIPVLGSYNSPLHF.

On this clonotype: Just one base apart from a much larger clone, this may be a read error. The final CDR3 position lacks the conserved phenylalanine or tryptophan, pointing to a likely read error. The rearrangement joins TRBV6-5 to TRBJ2-5, with 9 nucleotides matching TRBD1. The J segment lost 4 bases and the V segment lost 2 bases, leaving 5 bases of the junction unmatched. Germline CDR1 is MNHEY and CDR2 is SVGAGI. The CDR3 sequence is 15 residues long. CDR3 protein: CASSYRGTGRETQYL. CDR3 nucleotide sequence: TGTGCCAGCAGTTACAGAGGGACAGGGAGAGAGACCCAGTACCTC.

The chain joins TRBV12-3 or TRBV12-4 to TRBJ2-3; TRBD2 matches 10 bases. This CDR3 has 20 amino acids. J lost 5 bases, V lost 2 bases, and 19 bases had no gene match. In nucleotides, the CDR3 is TGTGCCAGCAGTTTATTTGTCGACAGGGGAGCGGGAGGGCCGATAGATACGCAGTATTTT. Protein: CASSLFVDRGAGGPIDTQYF.

This clonotype occurred many times. The gene calls are TRBV24-1 and TRBJ2-7, with D perhaps given as TRBD1 or TRBD2 (5 bases each). Germline V gene sequence: CDR1 KGHDR, CDR2 SFDVKD. V gave up 4 bases and J gave up 0 bases, with 12 bases separating them. This CDR3 has 15 residues. The CDR3: CATSDPGTDSYEQYF. The CDR3 DNA sequence: TGTGCCACCAGTGACCCCGGGACGGACTCCTACGAGCAGTACTTC.

The sample holds a few counts of this clonotype. The rearrangement uses TRBV4-1 and TRBJ2-6; 7 bases align to TRBD2. Germline values: CDR1 MGHRA, CDR2 YSYEKL. The CDR3 has 20 residues. V shed 2 bases and J 0 bases; nucleotides not matched to a gene: 13. CDR3 region: CASSQYTGRGNDSGANVLTF. DNA of the CDR3: TGCGCCAGCAGCCAATATACCGGGCGGGGGAATGACTCTGGGGCCAACGTCCTGACTTTC.

This chain connects TRBV27 to TRBJ2-6; 9 bases line up with TRBD2. CDR1 and CDR2 from the germline V gene are MNHEY and SMNVEV (reference sequence). The V segment lost 6 bases and the J segment 2 bases; nucleotides outside the gene matches: 11. This CDR3 is 18 amino acids long. The DNA for the CDR3 is TGTGCCAGCAGCAGAGAGCGGGAGGTAGTCCCTGGGGCCAACGTCCTGACTTTC. Its protein product is CASSREREVVPGANVLTF.

This clonotype turned up a few times. V usage is TRBV7-3 and J usage is TRBJ2-1, with 10 positions matching TRBD1. V lost 2 bases, J lost 7 bases, and 5 bases stayed unmatched. The CDR3 totals 15 residues. Germline lookup yields CDR1 SGHTA and CDR2 FQGTGA. CDR3 sequence: CASSLPGTGANEQFF. As DNA, the CDR3 is TGTGCCAGCAGCTTACCCGGGACAGGGGCAAATGAGCAGTTCTTC.

This clonotype was detected ten times or more. The gene calls are TRBV11-2 and TRBJ2-5; D could derive from TRBD1 or TRBD2 (5 bases each). Per the germline V gene, CDR1 is SGHAT and CDR2 is FQNNGV. Between the trimmed V and J ends, which lost 0 bases and 7 bases, there was a span of 12 bases. This CDR3 region has 14 residues. This CDR3 reads CASSLDWGPRTQYF. In DNA form, the CDR3 reads TGTGCCAGCAGCTTAGACTGGGGACCCCGGACCCAGTACTTC.

The sample holds a few counts of this clonotype. This sequence joins TRBV20-1 and TRBJ1-5, with D perhaps TRBD1 (5 bases). V gave up 3 bases and J gave up 2 bases, with 14 bases separating them. Germline-derived CDR1 and CDR2 are DFQATT and SNEGSKA (reference sequence). CDR3 length equals 15 residues. CDR3 nucleotides: TGCAGTGCTAGTGGTCAGGGATTCGGCAATCAGCCCCAGCATTTT. Translating it yields CSASGQGFGNQPQHF.

This clonotype appeared many times. This chain links TRBV28 with TRBJ1-4, with a weak D call TRBD1 (5 bases). Germline CDR1 reads MDHEN; CDR2 reads SYDVKM. Trimming shortened V by 8 bases and J by 7 bases, and 26 bases separated the two germline ends. This CDR3 has 17 amino acids. CDR3 protein: CASLGEGFQMGSEKLFF. In DNA form, the CDR3 reads TGTGCCAGCCTGGGGGAGGGCTTTCAGATGGGATCTGAAAAACTGTTTTTT. Full variable domain (outside the CDR3, taken from reference TRBV28 and TRBJ1-4): DVKVTQSSRYLVKRTGEKVFLECVQDMDHENMFWYRQDPGLGLRLIYFSYDVKMKEKGDIPEGYSVSREKKERFSLILESASTNQTSMYLCASLGEGFQMGSEKLFFGSGTQLSVL.